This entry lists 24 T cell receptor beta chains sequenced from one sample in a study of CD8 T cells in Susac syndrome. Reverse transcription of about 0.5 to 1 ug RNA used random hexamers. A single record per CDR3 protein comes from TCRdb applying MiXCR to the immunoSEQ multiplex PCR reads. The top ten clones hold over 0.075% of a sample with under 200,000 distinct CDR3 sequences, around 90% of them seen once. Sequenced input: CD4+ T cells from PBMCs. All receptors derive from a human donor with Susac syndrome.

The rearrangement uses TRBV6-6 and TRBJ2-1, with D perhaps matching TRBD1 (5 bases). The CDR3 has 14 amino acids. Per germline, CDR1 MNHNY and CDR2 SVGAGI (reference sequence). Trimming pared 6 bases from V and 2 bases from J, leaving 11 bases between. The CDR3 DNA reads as TGTGCCAGCAGACAGACAGTTACCTACAATGAGCAGTTCTTC. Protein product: CASRQTVTYNEQFF.

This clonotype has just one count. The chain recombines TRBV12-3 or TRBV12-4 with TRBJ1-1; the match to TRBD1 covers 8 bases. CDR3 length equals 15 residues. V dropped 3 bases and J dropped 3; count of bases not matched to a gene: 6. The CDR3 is CASSFVGTGHTEAFF. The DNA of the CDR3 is TGTGCCAGCAGTTTTGTCGGGACAGGCCACACTGAAGCTTTCTTT.

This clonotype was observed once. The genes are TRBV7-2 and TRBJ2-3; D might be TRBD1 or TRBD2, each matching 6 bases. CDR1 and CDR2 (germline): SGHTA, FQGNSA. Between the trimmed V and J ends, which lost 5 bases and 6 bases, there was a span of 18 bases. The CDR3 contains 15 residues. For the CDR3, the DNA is TGTGCCAGCAGCCTACGGGGGCTCCTAGGCGATACGCAGTATTTT. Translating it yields CASSLRGLLGDTQYF.

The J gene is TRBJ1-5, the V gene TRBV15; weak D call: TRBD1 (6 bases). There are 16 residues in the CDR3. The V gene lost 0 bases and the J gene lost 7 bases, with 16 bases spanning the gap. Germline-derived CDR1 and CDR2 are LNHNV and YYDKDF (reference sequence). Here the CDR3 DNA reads TGTGCCACCAGCAGAGATTTAACAGGGAATCTCCAGCCCCAGCATTTT. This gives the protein CATSRDLTGNLQPQHF.

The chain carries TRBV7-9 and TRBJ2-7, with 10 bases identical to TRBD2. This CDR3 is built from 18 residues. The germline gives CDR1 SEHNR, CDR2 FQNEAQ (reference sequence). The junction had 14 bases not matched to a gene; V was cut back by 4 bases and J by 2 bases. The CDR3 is CASSSIPPGTSAPYEQYF. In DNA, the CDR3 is TGTGCCAGCAGCTCCATCCCCCCCGGGACTAGCGCTCCCTACGAGCAGTACTTC.

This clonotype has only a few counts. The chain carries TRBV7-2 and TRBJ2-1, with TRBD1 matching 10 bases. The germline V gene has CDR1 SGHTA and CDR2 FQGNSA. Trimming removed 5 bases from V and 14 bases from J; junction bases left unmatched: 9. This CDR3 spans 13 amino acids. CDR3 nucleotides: TGTGCCAGCAGCCAAGAACAGGACAGGGGGGAGTTCTTC. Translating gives CASSQEQDRGEFF. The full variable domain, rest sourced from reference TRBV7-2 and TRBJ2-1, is GAGVSQSPSNKVTEKGKDVELRCDPISGHTALYWYRQSLGQGLEFLIYFQGNSAPDKSGLPSDRFSAERTGGSVSTLTIQRTQQEDSAVYLCASSQEQDRGEFFGPGTRLTVL.

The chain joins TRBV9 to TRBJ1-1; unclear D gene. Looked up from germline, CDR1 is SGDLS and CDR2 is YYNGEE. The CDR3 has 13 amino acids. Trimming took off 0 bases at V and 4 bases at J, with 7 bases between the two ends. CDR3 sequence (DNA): TGTGCCAGCAGCGTAGTAGGGAGCACTGAAGCTTTCTTT. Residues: CASSVVGSTEAFF.

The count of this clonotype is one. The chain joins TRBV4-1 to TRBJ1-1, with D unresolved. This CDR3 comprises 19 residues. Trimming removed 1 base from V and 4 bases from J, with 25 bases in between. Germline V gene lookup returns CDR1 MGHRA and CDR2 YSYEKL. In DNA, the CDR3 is TGCGCCAGCAGCCAAGTTTTCGTAGTAGTCAATACCCCTCCCACTGAAGCTTTCTTT. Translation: CASSQVFVVVNTPPTEAFF.

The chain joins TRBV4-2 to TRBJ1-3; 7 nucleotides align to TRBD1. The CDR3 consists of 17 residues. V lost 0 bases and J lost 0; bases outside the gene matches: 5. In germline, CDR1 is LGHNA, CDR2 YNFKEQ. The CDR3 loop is CASSQDVTGASGNTIYF. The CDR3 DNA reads TGTGCCAGCAGCCAAGATGTCACAGGGGCCTCTGGAAACACCATATATTTT.

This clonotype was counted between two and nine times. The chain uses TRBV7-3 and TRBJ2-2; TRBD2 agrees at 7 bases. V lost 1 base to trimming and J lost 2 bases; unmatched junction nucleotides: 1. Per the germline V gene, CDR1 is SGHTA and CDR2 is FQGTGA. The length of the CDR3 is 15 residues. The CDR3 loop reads CASSLRGGNTGELFF. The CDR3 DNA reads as TGTGCCAGCAGCTTAAGGGGGGGTAACACCGGGGAGCTGTTTTTT.

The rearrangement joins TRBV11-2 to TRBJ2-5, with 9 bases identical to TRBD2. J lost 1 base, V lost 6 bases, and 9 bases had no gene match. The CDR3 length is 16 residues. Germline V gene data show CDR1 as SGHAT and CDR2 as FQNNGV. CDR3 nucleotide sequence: TGTGCCAGCAGACTCGGGCTAGCGGGGAGCCAAGAGACCCAGTACTTC. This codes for CASRLGLAGSQETQYF.

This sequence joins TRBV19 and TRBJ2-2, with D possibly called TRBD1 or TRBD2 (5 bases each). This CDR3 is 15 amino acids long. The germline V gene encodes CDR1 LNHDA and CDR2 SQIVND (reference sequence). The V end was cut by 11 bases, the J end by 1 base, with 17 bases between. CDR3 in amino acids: CASQGVRGNTGELFF. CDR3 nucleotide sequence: TGTGCCTCTCAGGGAGTAAGGGGGAACACCGGGGAGCTGTTTTTT.

The CDR3, as DNA: TGCAGTGCTAGACAGGGAGTCAATCAGCCCCAGCATTTT. Translating it yields CSARQGVNQPQHF. The J gene is TRBJ1-5, the V gene TRBV20-1; perhaps TRBD1 as D (5 bases). CDR1 and CDR2 (germline): DFQATT, SNEGSKA (reference sequence). There are 13 residues in the CDR3. The ends were cut back, 2 bases at V and 3 bases at J, with 8 bases in the middle.

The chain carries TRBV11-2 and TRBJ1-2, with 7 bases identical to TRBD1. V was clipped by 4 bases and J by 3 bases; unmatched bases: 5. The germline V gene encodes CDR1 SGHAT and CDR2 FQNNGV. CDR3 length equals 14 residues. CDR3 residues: CASSYADRDYGYTF. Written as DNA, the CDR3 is TGTGCCAGCAGCTATGCCGACAGGGACTATGGCTACACCTTC.

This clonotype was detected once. The CDR3 DNA is TGTGCCAGCAGTTCTCGGGTTCAGGCCCCTGAAGCTTTCTTT. It is translated as CASSSRVQAPEAFF. The V and J genes are TRBV12-3 or TRBV12-4 and TRBJ1-1; D remains ambiguous. The CDR3 length is 14 residues. Trimming shortened V by 4 bases and J by 6 bases, and 15 bases separated the two germline ends.

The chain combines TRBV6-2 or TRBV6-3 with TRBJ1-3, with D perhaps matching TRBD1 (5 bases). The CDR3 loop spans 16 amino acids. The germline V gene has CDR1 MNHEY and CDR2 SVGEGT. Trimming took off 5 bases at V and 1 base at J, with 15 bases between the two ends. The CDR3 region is CASSRFKGRSGNTIYF. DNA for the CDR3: TGTGCCAGCAGTCGGTTTAAGGGGAGATCTGGAAACACCATATATTTT.

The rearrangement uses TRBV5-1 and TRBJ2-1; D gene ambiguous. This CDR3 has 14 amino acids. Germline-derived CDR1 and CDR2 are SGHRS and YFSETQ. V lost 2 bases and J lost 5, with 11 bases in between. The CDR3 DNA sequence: TGCGCCAGCAGCTTCGGCCCGGAGAACAATGAGCAGTTCTTC. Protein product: CASSFGPENNEQFF.

The CDR3 sequence: CASSQDYPTSGEYNEQFF. CDR3 DNA: TGTGCCAGCAGCCAAGATTATCCGACTAGCGGAGAGTACAATGAGCAGTTCTTC. The chain combines TRBV3-1 with TRBJ2-1; TRBD2 aligns across 9 bases. The CDR3 is 18 residues long. Germline V CDR1 and CDR2: LGHDT, YNNKEL (reference sequence). Trimming took 0 bases from V and 4 from J; bases not matched to a gene: 10.

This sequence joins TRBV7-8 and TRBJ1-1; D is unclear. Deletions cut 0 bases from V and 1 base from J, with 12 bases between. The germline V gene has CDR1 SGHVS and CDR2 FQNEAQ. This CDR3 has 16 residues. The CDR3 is CASSLATVRRNTEAFF. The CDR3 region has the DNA TGTGCCAGCAGCTTAGCGACGGTTCGGAGGAACACTGAAGCTTTCTTT.

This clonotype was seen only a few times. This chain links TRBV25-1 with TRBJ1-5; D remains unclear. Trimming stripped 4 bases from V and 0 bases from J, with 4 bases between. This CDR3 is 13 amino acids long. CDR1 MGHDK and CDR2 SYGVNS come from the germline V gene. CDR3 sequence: CASSGGSNQPQHF. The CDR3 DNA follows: TGTGCCAGCAGTGGGGGTAGCAATCAGCCCCAGCATTTT.

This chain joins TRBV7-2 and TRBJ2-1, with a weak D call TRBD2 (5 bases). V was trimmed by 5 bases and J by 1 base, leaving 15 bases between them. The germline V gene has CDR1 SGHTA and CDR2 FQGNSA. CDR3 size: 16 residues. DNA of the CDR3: TGTGCCAGCAGCGACACGGGAAGGGCTTCCTACAATGAGCAGTTCTTC. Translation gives CASSDTGRASYNEQFF.

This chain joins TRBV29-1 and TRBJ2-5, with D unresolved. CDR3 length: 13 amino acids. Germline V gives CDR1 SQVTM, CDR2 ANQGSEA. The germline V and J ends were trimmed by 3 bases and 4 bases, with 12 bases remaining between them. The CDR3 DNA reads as TGCAGCGTTGATTGGCCGACCCGAGAGACCCAGTACTTC. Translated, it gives CSVDWPTRETQYF.

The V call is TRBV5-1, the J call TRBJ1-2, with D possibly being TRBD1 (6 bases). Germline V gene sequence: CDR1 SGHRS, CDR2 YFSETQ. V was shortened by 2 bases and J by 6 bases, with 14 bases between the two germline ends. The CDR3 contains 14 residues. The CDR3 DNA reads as TGCGCCAGCAGCTTACAGGGTTTGGATGATGGCTACACCTTC. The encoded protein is CASSLQGLDDGYTF.

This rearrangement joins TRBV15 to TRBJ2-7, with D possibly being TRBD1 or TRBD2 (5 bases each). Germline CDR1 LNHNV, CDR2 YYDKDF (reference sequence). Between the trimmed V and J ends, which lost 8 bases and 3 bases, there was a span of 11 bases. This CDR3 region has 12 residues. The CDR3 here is CATQGVNYEQYF. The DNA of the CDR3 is TGTGCCACCCAGGGAGTGAACTACGAGCAGTACTTC. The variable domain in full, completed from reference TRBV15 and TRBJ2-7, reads DAMVIQNPRYQVTQFGKPVTLSCSQTLNHNVMYWYQQKSSQAPKLLFHYYDKDFNNEADTPDNFQSRRPNTSFCFLDIRSPGLGDTAMYLCATQGVNYEQYFGPGTRLTVT.